The subject of this entry is one TCR beta chain. RNA, at roughly 0.45 to 1 ug, was reverse transcribed with random hexamers. TCRdb re-analysed the immunoSEQ multiplex PCR reads in MiXCR, keeping a single row per CDR3 protein. This table holds roughly 190,000 distinct CDR3 sequences, 95% found once. This sample is drawn from a study of CD8 T cells in Susac syndrome. Sequencing was carried out using CD8+ T cells from PBMCs. This receptor was obtained from a human donor with Susac syndrome.

The CDR3: CASSDGVSIGGYTF. DNA for the CDR3: TGTGCCAGCAGTGATGGGGTCTCGATTGGCGGCTACACCTTC. The chain combines TRBV2 with TRBJ1-2; D ambiguous. The CDR3 has 14 amino acids. The germline gives CDR1 SNHLY, CDR2 FYNNEI. V was pared by 3 bases and J by 8 bases, with 16 bases between.